This TCR beta chain was obtained from a study of brain T cells in children with intractable seizures. General observations from the study: Clones missing pre-surgery may reflect undersampling of that blood sample.

Concerning this clone itself: The antigen is undetermined.

The data were produced by immunoSEQ multiplex PCR, yet TCRdb's version contains in-frame clones alone and is incomplete. This table holds 70,000 to 90,000 clones, around 93% found once. V lost 1 base, J lost 0 bases, and 2 bases stayed unmatched. Looked up from germline, CDR1 is LGHDT and CDR2 is YNNKEL (reference sequence). The CDR3 has 15 amino acids. The sequenced sample was peripheral blood, obtained at surgery. The chain has TRBV3-1 (or the pseudogene TRBV3-2) and TRBJ2-5; 7 nucleotides line up with TRBD2. The TCR comes from a boy younger than two with tuberous sclerosis and intractable seizures. The CDR3 is CASSQGRGDQETQYF. The DNA of the CDR3 is TGTGCCAGCAGCCAAGGCCGGGGGGACCAAGAGACCCAGTACTTC.